This TCR beta chain was recorded in a study of blood T cell repertoires in COVID-19. Study summary: Acute and convalescent COVID-19 samples came from the United States, Italy and Spain. The cDNA or gDNA used as material had been derived from T cells, B-cell-depleted T cells, or PBMCs.

Original methodology: Reference gene primer amplification gave nucleated cell count estimates. Using immunoSEQ multiplex PCR, the repertoire was profiled, and TCRdb retains in-frame clones only, with some absent. V and J calls and clone size are copied from that table; D and trimming were computed from the DNA. The sample has approximately 290,000 clones; about nine tenths are singletons. The Seattle patients, enrolled during active infection, were followed longitudinally. Germline loops: CDR1 SGHVS, CDR2 FQNEAQ. The V segment lost 5 bases and the J segment 0 bases; nucleotides outside the gene matches: 10. The CDR3 has 18 residues.

This sequence originates from a woman between 25 and 40 years old with COVID-19, enrolled during active disease. The sample taken for sequencing was peripheral blood. The V and J genes are TRBV7-8 and TRBJ1-6; 7 nucleotides line up with TRBD1. DNA for the CDR3: TGTGCCAGCAGCCACAGGGGACAGATGAGCTCCTATAATTCACCCCTCCACTTT. It translates to CASSHRGQMSSYNSPLHF.